This entry concerns a single T cell receptor (beta chain). This entry is derived from a study of cytomegalovirus exposure and HLA in healthy donors. The PCR was carried out with 60 Vbeta primers and 13 Jbeta primers. Assay: immunoSEQ multiplex PCR; the TCRdb copy retains only in-frame clones and omits some. The table includes 75,000 to 90,000 clones, less than 85% detected once. Germline-derived CDR1 and CDR2 are SGHKS and YYEKEE (reference sequence). This CDR3 has 14 residues. Trimming stripped 4 bases from V and 3 bases from J, with 10 bases between. Sequencing used PBMCs. The rearrangement joins TRBV5-5 to TRBJ2-2; maybe TRBD2 (6 bases). The TCR comes from a human donor in good health. The CDR3: CASSGGWYTGELFF. CDR3 nucleotide sequence: TGTGCCAGCAGCGGGGGGTGGTACACCGGGGAGCTGTTTTTT.